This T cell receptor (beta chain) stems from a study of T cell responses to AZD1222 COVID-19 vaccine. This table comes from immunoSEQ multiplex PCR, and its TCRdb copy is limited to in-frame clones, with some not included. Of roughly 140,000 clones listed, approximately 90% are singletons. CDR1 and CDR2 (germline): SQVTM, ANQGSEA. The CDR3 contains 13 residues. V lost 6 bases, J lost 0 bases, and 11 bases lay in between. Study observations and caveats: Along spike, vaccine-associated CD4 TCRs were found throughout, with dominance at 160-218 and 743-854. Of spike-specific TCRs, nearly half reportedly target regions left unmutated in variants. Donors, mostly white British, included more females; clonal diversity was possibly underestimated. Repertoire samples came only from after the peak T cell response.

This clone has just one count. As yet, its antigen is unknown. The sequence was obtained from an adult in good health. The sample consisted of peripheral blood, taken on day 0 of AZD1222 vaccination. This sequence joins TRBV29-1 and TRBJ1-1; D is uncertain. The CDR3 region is CSVPGTLNTEAFF. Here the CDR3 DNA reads TGCAGCGTACCCGGAACTTTGAACACTGAAGCTTTCTTT.